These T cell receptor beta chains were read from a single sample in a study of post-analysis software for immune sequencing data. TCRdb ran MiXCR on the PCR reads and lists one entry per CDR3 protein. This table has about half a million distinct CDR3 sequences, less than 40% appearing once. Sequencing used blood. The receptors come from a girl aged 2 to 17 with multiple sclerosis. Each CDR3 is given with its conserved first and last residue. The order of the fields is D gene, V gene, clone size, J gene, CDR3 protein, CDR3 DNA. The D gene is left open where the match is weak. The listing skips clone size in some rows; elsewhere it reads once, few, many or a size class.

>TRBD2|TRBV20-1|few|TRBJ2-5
CSKLAGGQETQYF
TGCAGCAAACTAGCGGGGGGGCAAGAGACCCAGTACTTC
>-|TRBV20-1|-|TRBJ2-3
CSARAGSFSRTDTQYF
TGCAGTGCTAGGGCGGGCTCGTTTAGCCGCACAGATACGCAGTATTTT
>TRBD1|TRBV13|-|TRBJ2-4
CASSLDDDRVQAKNIQYF
TGTGCCAGCAGCTTAGACGACGACAGGGTGCAAGCCAAAAACATTCAGTACTTC
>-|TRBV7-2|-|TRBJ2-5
CASSGRGPQETQYF
TGTGCCAGCAGCGGCAGGGGACCCCAAGAGACCCAGTACTTC
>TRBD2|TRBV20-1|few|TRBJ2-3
CSAKWGLAGRSTDTQYF
TGCAGTGCTAAATGGGGACTAGCGGGACGTAGCACAGATACGCAGTATTTT
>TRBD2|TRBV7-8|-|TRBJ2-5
CASRSGTSKETQYF
TGTGCCAGCAGGTCGGGGACTAGTAAAGAGACCCAGTACTTC
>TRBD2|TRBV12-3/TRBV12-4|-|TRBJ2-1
CASSHGLAGESEQFF
TGTGCCAGCAGCCACGGACTAGCGGGGGAATCAGAGCAGTTCTTC
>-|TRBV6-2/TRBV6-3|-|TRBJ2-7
CASSPTVGGYEQYF
TGTGCCAGCAGTCCGACGGTGGGTGGCTACGAGCAGTACTTC
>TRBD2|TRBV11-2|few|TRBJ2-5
CASSFSGTSGGRETQYF
TGTGCCAGCAGCTTTTCCGGGACTAGCGGGGGGCGGGAGACCCAGTACTTC
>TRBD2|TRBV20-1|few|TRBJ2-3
CSASWRGGLADTQYF
TGCAGTGCTAGTTGGCGGGGGGGCCTCGCAGATACGCAGTATTTT
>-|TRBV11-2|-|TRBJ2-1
CASSLGLRGPKGNEQFF
TGTGCCAGCAGCTTAGGTCTTCGTGGGCCAAAGGGCAATGAGCAGTTCTTC
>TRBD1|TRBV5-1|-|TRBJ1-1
CASSLRDRFRGTEAFF
TGCGCCAGCAGCTTGAGGGACAGGTTTCGCGGCACTGAAGCTTTCTTT
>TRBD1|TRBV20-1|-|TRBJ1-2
CSASRDREVGGYTF
TGCAGTGCTAGTCGGGACAGGGAAGTAGGGGGCTACACCTTC
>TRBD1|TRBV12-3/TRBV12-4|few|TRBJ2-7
CASSPQQGDSYEQYF
TGTGCCAGCAGTCCACAGCAGGGGGACTCCTACGAGCAGTACTTC
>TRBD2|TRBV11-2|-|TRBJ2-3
CVSSLLGLAGVPDTQYF
TGTGTCAGCAGCTTGCTGGGACTAGCGGGAGTCCCAGATACGCAGTATTTT
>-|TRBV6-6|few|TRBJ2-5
CASSYGVGETQYF
TGTGCCAGCAGTTACGGGGTAGGGGAGACCCAGTACTTC
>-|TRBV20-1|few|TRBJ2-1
CSARDPFGANEQFF
TGCAGTGCTAGAGACCCGTTTGGGGCGAATGAGCAGTTCTTC
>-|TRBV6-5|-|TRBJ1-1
CASLLGLNTEAFF
TGTGCCAGTCTTCTCGGCCTGAACACTGAAGCTTTCTTT
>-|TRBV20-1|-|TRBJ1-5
CSARPRYNQPQHF
TGCAGTGCTCGCCCACGCTACAATCAGCCCCAGCATTTT
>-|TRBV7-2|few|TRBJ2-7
CASSRDGSSYEQYF
TGTGCCAGCAGCCGCGACGGCTCTTCCTACGAGCAGTACTTC
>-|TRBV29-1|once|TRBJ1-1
CSASRTQNTEAFF
TGCAGCGCCTCTAGGACGCAAAACACTGAAGCTTTCTTT
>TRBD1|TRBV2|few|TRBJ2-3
CASRKTGVIIADTQYF
TGTGCCAGCCGTAAGACAGGGGTCATTATCGCAGATACGCAGTATTTT
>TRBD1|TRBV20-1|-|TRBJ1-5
CSARGGQGVLSSNQPQHF
TGCAGTGCTAGAGGAGGACAGGGGGTATTGTCTAGCAACCAGCCCCAGCATTTT
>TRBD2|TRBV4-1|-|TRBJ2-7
CASSSYGLAETYEQYF
TGCGCCAGCAGCTCATATGGACTAGCGGAAACCTACGAGCAGTACTTC
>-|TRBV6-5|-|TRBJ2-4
CASSYSGEVGLGKNIQYF
TGTGCCAGCAGTTACTCGGGGGAAGTGGGTCTGGGCAAAAACATTCAGTACTTC
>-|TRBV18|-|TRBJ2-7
CASSPEVSYEQYF
TGTGCCAGCTCACCAGAAGTCTCCTACGAGCAGTACTTC
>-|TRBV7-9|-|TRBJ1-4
CASSLGLRSNPNEKLFF
TGTGCCAGCAGCTTAGGCCTCCGAAGTAACCCCAATGAAAAACTGTTTTTT
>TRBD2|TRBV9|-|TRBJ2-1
CASSVEGLAGGPSYEQFF
TGTGCCAGCAGCGTAGAAGGACTAGCGGGGGGGCCGTCGTATGAGCAGTTCTTC
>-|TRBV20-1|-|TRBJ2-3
CSLEGPAGISTDTEYF
TGCAGTCTGGAGGGCCCCGCAGGGATTAGCACAGATACGGAGTATTTT
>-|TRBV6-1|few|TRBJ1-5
CASIREPLMNQPQHF
TGTGCCAGCATTAGGGAGCCCCTTATGAATCAGCCCCAGCATTTT
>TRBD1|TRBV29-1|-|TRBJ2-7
CSAVENRGYEQYF
TGCAGCGCGGTAGAAAACAGGGGATACGAGCAGTACTTC
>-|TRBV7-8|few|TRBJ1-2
CASSYKRDSTGGYTF
TGTGCCAGCAGCTATAAACGGGACTCGACGGGTGGCTACACCTTC
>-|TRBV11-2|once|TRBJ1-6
CASSLVGGSINSPLHF
TGTGCCAGCAGCTTAGTTGGGGGGAGTATTAATTCACCCCTCCACTTT
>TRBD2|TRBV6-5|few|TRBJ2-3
CASTSLAGDEDTQYF
TGTGCCAGCACCTCCCTAGCGGGGGACGAAGATACGCAGTATTTT
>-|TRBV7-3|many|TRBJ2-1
CASSPRGSYNEQFF
TGTGCCAGCAGCCCCAGGGGTTCCTACAATGAGCAGTTCTTC
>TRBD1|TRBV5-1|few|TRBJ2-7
CASSFRQGSSYEQYF
TGCGCCAGCAGCTTTCGACAGGGCAGCTCCTACGAGCAGTACTTC
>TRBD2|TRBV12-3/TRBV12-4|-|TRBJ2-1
CASISAGVYNEQFF
TGTGCCAGCATCTCAGCGGGAGTCTACAATGAGCAGTTCTTC
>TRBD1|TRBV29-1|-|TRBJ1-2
CSDDRGRNYGYTF
TGCAGCGATGACAGGGGCCGGAACTATGGCTACACCTTC
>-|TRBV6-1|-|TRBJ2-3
CASSHLGHRTDTQYF
TGTGCCAGCAGCCACCTCGGGCATCGCACAGATACGCAGTATTTT
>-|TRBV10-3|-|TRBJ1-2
CAIAGDYYGYTF
TGTGCCATCGCGGGGGACTACTATGGCTACACCTTC
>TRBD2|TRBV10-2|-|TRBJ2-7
CASTEGLAGDYEQYF
TGCGCCAGCACCGAAGGACTAGCGGGGGATTACGAGCAGTACTTC
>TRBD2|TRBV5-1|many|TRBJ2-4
CASSHGASGGAAVIQYF
TGCGCCAGCAGCCACGGAGCTAGCGGGGGGGCCGCGGTCATTCAGTACTTC
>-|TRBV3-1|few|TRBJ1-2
CASSQPSPQLNYGYTF
TGTGCCAGCAGCCAACCCAGTCCCCAACTGAACTATGGCTACACCTTC
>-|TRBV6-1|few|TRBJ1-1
CASSETAGGETEAFF
TGTGCCAGCAGTGAAACGGCGGGAGGGGAAACTGAAGCTTTCTTT
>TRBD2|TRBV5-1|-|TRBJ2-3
CASSLARTSGGAGHADTQYF
TGCGCCAGCAGCTTGGCCAGGACTAGCGGGGGGGCCGGACACGCAGATACGCAGTATTTT
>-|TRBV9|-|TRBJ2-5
CASSVDHSDRIGAQYF
TGTGCCAGCAGCGTAGACCATTCGGACAGAATCGGGGCCCAGTACTTC
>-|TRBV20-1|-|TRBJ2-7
CSARGLSGPYEQYF
TGCAGTGCTAGGGGGTTGAGCGGCCCCTACGAGCAGTACTTC
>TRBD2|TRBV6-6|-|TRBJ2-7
CASSYYPGGNEQYF
TGTGCCAGCAGTTATTACCCGGGGGGGAACGAGCAGTACTTC
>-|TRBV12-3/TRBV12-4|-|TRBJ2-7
CASSGGAGGPYEQYF
TGTGCCAGCAGTGGGGGGGCAGGGGGCCCCTACGAGCAGTACTTC
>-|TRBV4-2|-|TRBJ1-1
CASSQDMGRNTEAFF
TGTGCCAGCAGCCAAGATATGGGCAGGAACACTGAAGCTTTCTTT
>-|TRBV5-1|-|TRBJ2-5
CACHSGTQETQYF
TGCGCCTGCCACTCGGGTACTCAAGAGACCCAGTACTTC
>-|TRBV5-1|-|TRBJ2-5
CASSVRDTQETQYF
TGCGCCAGCAGCGTCCGGGACACCCAAGAGACCCAGTACTTC
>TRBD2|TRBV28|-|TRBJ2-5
CASSFLVSGGIETQYF
TGTGCCAGCAGTTTTCTGGTTAGCGGGGGGATAGAGACCCAGTACTTC
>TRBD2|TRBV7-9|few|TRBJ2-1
CASSLGTGGTNNEQFF
TGTGCCAGCAGCTTAGGCACGGGGGGAACTAACAATGAGCAGTTCTTC
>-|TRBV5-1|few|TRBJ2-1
CASLDGTYNEQFF
TGCGCCAGTTTGGACGGAACCTACAATGAGCAGTTCTTC
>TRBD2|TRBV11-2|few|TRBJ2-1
CASSLDSGANEQFF
TGTGCCAGCAGCTTAGATAGCGGGGCCAATGAGCAGTTCTTC